The T cell receptor (beta chain) under discussion was sequenced for a study of blood T cell repertoires in COVID-19. In the study overall: T cells, B-cell-depleted T cells, or PBMCs provided the cDNA or gDNA that served as material.

The V gene's germline CDR1 is MNHEY and CDR2 SMNVEV (reference sequence). The CDR3 sequence is 14 residues long. V was clipped by 6 bases and J by 0 bases; unmatched bases: 0. Authors' methods: How many nucleated cells were present was estimated from reference gene primer amplification. Clones were sequenced by immunoSEQ multiplex PCR, and TCRdb holds only the in-frame ones, with some missing. The DNA gave D and trimming, while V, J and clone size come from that table. Of fewer than 150,000 clones listed, about 91% were seen once; the top ten hold about 0.9%. The clonotype originates from a woman aged 50 to 60 with active or convalescent COVID-19. The V and J genes are TRBV27 and TRBJ2-2; the match to TRBD1 covers 8 bases. The sample taken for sequencing was peripheral blood. CDR3: CASRDRANTGELFF. CDR3 nucleotides: TGTGCCAGCAGGGACAGGGCGAACACCGGGGAGCTGTTTTTT.